This record concerns one T cell receptor beta chain sequence. These data come from a study of blood T cell repertoires in COVID-19. Background on the study: Collection of acute and convalescent COVID-19 samples took place in the United States, Italy and Spain. In each case, the material was cDNA or gDNA derived from T cells, B-cell-depleted T cells, or PBMCs.

Original analysis: Estimates of nucleated cell counts were drawn from the amplification of reference gene primers. Sequencing was performed with immunoSEQ multiplex PCR; in TCRdb, only in-frame clones are kept and a portion is missing. D and trimming come from the DNA, and the V and J calls and clone size come from that table. This sample has around 370,000 clones, with 90% found just once. This CDR3 has 15 amino acids. After removal of 5 bases from V and 4 bases from J, the junction contained 10 bases not matched to a gene. CDR1 is MNHEY and CDR2 is SMNVEV in the germline V gene (reference sequence).

The rearrangement joins TRBV27 to TRBJ1-2; 7 positions agree with TRBD1. The source material was peripheral blood. The TCR comes from a man aged 18-30 years with active or convalescent COVID-19. The CDR3 is CASSPRDSRPYGYTF. Written as DNA, the CDR3 is TGTGCCAGCAGTCCGCGGGACAGCCGACCCTATGGCTACACCTTC.